This TCR beta chain was sequenced during a study of T cell responses to AZD1222 COVID-19 vaccine. Study-level results: CD4 TCRs covered the whole spike, strongest at regions 160-218 and 743-854. The repertoires were collected only after the peak T cell response.

Assay used: immunoSEQ multiplex PCR; TCRdb lists only in-frame clones, some missing. The top ten hold 6.6% of the sample, which has 130,000 or so clones, approximately 94% seen once. Details on this clone: Its antigen remains unidentified.

V lost 7 bases and J lost 1, with 10 bases in between. This CDR3 region has 14 residues. Per the germline V gene, CDR1 is SNHLY and CDR2 is FYNNEI. This sample comprised peripheral blood, obtained on day 0 of AZD1222 vaccination. The receptor comes from an adult in good health. The rearrangement uses TRBV2 and TRBJ2-2; no clear D gene. The CDR3 region is CASTGRENTGELFF. CDR3 DNA: TGTGCCAGCACCGGAAGGGAGAACACCGGGGAGCTGTTTTTT.